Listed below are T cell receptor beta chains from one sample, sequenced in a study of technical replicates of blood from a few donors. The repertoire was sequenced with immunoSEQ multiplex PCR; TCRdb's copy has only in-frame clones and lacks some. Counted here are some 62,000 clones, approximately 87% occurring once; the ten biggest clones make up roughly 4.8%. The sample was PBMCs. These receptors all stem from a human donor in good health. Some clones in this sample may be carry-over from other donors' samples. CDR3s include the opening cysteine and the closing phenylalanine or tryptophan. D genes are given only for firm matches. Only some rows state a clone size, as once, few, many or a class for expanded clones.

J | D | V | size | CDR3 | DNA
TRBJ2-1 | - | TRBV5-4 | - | CASSLLGAVNEQFF | TGTGCCAGCAGCTTACTTGGGGCCGTCAATGAGCAGTTCTTC
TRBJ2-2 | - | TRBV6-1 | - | CASVWGQPPGELFF | TGTGCCAGCGTTTGGGGACAACCCCCCGGGGAGCTGTTTTTT
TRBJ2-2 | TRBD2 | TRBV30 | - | CAWGILAGAGELFF | TGTGCCTGGGGAATACTAGCGGGAGCCGGGGAGCTGTTTTTT
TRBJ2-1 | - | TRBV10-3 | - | CAISERPGKGNEQFF | TGTGCCATCAGTGAAAGGCCAGGGAAGGGTAATGAGCAGTTCTTC
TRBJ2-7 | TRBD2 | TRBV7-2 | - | CASSSSAGGVYEQYF | TGTGCCAGCAGCTCCAGTGCGGGAGGGGTGTACGAGCAGTACTTC
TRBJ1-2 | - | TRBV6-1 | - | CASSESDRTGYTF | TGTGCCAGCAGTGAATCGGACAGAACTGGCTACACCTTC
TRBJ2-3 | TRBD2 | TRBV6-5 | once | CASSSPSGGSTDTQYF | TGTGCCAGCAGTTCCCCTAGCGGGGGTAGCACAGATACGCAGTATTTT
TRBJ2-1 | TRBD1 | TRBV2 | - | CASSEAEAGGQNEQFF | TGTGCCAGCAGTGAAGCCGAGGCAGGGGGACAAAATGAGCAGTTCTTC
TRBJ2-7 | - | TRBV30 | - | CAWSIKRDEQYF | TGTGCCTGGAGTATAAAGAGGGACGAGCAGTACTTC
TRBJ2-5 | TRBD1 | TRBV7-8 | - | CASSKDRGGETQYF | TGTGCCAGCAGCAAGGACAGGGGAGGAGAGACCCAGTACTTC
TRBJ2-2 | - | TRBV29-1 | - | CSVESVPGELFF | TGCAGCGTTGAATCGGTACCCGGGGAGCTGTTTTTT
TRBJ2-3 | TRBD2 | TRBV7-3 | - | CASSRGQFSGGEADTQYF | TGTGCCAGCAGCAGGGGACAGTTTAGCGGGGGGGAGGCAGATACGCAGTATTTT
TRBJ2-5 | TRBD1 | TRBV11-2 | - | CASTRTGGRVEETQYF | TGTGCCAGCACCCGGACAGGGGGCAGGGTAGAAGAGACCCAGTACTTC
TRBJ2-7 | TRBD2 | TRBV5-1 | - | CASSLVLAGGAYEQYF | TGCGCCAGCAGCTTGGTCCTAGCGGGAGGCGCCTACGAGCAGTACTTC
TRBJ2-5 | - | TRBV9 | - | CASTPGLVKGAQYF | TGTGCCAGCACCCCAGGGCTCGTTAAAGGGGCCCAGTACTTC
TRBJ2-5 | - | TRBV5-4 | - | CASSLRRGPNGETQYF | TGTGCCAGCTCCTTGAGGCGGGGCCCAAACGGAGAGACCCAGTACTTC
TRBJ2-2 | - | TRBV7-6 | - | CASSLWEDTGELFF | TGTGCCAGCAGCTTATGGGAGGACACCGGGGAGCTGTTTTTT
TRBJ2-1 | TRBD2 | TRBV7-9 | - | CASSISGGIYNEQFF | TGTGCCAGCAGCATTAGCGGGGGGATCTACAATGAGCAGTTCTTC
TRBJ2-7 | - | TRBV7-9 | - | CASSEGSYEQYF | TGTGCCAGCAGCGAGGGTTCCTACGAGCAGTACTTC
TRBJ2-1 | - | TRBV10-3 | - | CAISEFLGMYEQFF | TGTGCCATCAGTGAGTTTCTCGGGATGTATGAGCAGTTCTTC
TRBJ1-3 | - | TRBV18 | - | CASSPPGRSSGNTIYF | TGTGCCAGCTCACCCCCGGGTAGGAGCTCTGGAAACACCATATATTTT
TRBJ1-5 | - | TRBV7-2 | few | CASSLHTGQPQHF | TGTGCCAGCAGCCTCCATACGGGACAGCCCCAGCATTTT
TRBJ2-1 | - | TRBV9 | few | CASSDKNINEQFF | TGTGCCAGCAGCGACAAAAATATCAATGAGCAGTTCTTC
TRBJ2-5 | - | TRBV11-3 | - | CASRGAPGETQYF | TGTGCCAGCAGGGGGGCTCCCGGGGAGACCCAGTACTTC
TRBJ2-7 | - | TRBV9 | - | CASSVGIGSYEQYF | TGTGCCAGCAGCGTAGGGATTGGGAGCTACGAGCAGTACTTC
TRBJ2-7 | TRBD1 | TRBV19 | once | CASSQDRLYEQYF | TGTGCCAGCAGCCAGGACAGGTTGTACGAGCAGTACTTC
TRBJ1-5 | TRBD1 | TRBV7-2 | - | CASSLASRGNQPQHF | TGTGCCAGCAGCTTAGCGAGCAGGGGGAATCAGCCCCAGCATTTT
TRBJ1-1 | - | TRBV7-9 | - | CASSWAQNTEAFF | TGTGCCAGCAGTTGGGCCCAGAACACTGAAGCTTTCTTT
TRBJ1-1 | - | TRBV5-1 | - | CASTAGTTNTEAFF | TGCGCCAGCACCGCCGGGACAACGAACACTGAAGCTTTCTTT
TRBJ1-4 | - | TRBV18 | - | CASSRAGVEKLFF | TGTGCCAGCTCACGGGCAGGGGTTGAAAAACTGTTTTTT
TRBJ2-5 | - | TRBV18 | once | CASSPGDWRQETQYF | TGTGCCAGCTCACCCGGGGACTGGAGACAAGAGACCCAGTACTTC
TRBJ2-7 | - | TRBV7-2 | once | CASSLAYEGGTVF | TGTGCCAGCAGCTTAGCGTATGAGGGGGGGACCGTCTTC
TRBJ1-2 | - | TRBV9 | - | CASSPGGGGYTF | TGTGCCAGCAGCCCGGGCGGGGGTGGCTACACCTTC
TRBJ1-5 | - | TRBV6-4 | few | CASSSYSNQPQHF | TGTGCCAGCAGTAGCTATAGCAATCAGCCCCAGCATTTT
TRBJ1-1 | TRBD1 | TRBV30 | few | CAWSRQGITEAFF | TGTGCCTGGAGTCGACAGGGAATCACTGAAGCTTTCTTT
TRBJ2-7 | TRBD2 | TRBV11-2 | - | CASSAPLAGGPYEQYF | TGTGCCAGCAGCGCCCCACTAGCGGGAGGGCCCTACGAGCAGTACTTC
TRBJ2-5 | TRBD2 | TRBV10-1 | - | CASSVVAGEQETQYF | TGCGCCAGCTCTGTAGTAGCGGGGGAGCAAGAGACCCAGTACTTC
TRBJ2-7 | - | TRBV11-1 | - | CASSLGVGAYEQYF | TGTGCCAGCAGCTTAGGGGTAGGAGCCTACGAGCAGTACTTC
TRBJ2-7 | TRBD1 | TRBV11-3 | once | CASSQGQGSGEQYF | TGTGCCAGCAGCCAGGGACAGGGGTCTGGCGAGCAGTACTTC
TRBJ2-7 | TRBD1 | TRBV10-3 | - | CAIKGQGSREQYF | TGTGCCATCAAGGGACAGGGTTCTCGCGAGCAGTACTTC
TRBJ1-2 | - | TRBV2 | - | CASIRDTNSYGYTF | TGTGCCAGCATCCGGGACACCAACTCCTATGGCTACACCTTC
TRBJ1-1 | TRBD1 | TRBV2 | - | CASSEGGTGIFMNTEAFF | TGTGCCAGCAGTGAGGGAGGGACAGGGATATTCATGAACACTGAAGCTTTCTTT
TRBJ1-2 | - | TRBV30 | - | CAGITWGVGDYGYTF | TGTGCCGGGATAACCTGGGGGGTGGGCGACTATGGCTACACCTTC
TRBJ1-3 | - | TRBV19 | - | CASSEPHRGNTIYF | TGTGCCAGTAGTGAGCCGCACCGGGGAAACACCATATATTTT
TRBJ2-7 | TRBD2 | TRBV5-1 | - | CASSWGTSGRAYEQYF | TGCGCCAGCAGCTGGGGGACTAGCGGGAGGGCCTACGAGCAGTACTTC
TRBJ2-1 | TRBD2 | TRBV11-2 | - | CASTLQAGGPHEQFF | TGTGCCAGCACCCTCCAAGCGGGGGGGCCTCATGAGCAGTTCTTC
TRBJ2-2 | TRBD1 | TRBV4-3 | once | CASSQETGVAGELFF | TGCGCCAGCAGCCAAGAGACAGGGGTCGCCGGGGAGCTGTTTTTT
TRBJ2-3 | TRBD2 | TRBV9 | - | CASSVAGTSADTQYF | TGTGCCAGCAGCGTAGCCGGGACTAGCGCAGATACGCAGTATTTT
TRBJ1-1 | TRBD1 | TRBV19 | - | CASGRQGARVTEAFF | TGTGCCAGTGGGCGACAGGGGGCGCGAGTCACTGAAGCTTTCTTT
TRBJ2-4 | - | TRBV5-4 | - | CASSLASTKNIQYF | TGTGCCAGCAGCTTGGCTTCTACCAAAAACATTCAGTACTTC
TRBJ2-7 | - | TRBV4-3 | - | CASSQVIADSYKQYF | TGCGCCAGCAGCCAAGTAATTGCCGACAGCTACAAGCAGTACTTC
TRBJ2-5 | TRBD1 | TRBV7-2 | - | CASSPQGAGQETQYF | TGTGCCAGCAGCCCACAGGGGGCGGGTCAAGAGACCCAGTACTTC
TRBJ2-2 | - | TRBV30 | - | CAWRLWTRDTGELFF | TGTGCCTGGAGACTCTGGACAAGGGACACCGGGGAGCTGTTTTTT
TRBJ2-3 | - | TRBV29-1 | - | CSVRGGSGTSTDTQYF | TGCAGCGTCAGGGGGGGTAGCGGGACTAGCACAGATACGCAGTATTTT
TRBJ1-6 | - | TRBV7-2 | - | CASRASDVDYNSPLHF | TGTGCCAGCAGGGCCTCTGATGTCGACTATAATTCACCCCTCCACTTT
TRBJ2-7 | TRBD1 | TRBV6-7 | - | CALHPGQVDYEQYF | TGTGCCTTACACCCGGGACAGGTGGACTACGAGCAGTACTTC
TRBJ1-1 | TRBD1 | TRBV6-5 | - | CASRPPDRGVTEAFF | TGTGCCAGCAGACCCCCTGACAGGGGAGTGACTGAAGCTTTCTTT
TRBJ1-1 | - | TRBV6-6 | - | CASSPPAIGNTEAFF | TGTGCCAGCAGTCCGCCCGCAATCGGGAACACTGAAGCTTTCTTT
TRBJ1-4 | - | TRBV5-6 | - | CASSYGDTQREKLFF | TGTGCCAGCAGCTACGGGGACACTCAGCGGGAAAAACTGTTTTTT
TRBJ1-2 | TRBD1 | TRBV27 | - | CASSLSPGQALYYGYTF | TGTGCCAGCAGTTTATCCCCGGGACAGGCATTATACTATGGCTACACCTTC